This T cell receptor (beta chain) was sequenced during a study of blood T cells in healthy people across ages. Study findings and constraints: TCR beta diversity, measured per million T cells, fell in a roughly linear way with age.

Caucasian, healthy and from Russia, the donors were aged between about 6 and 100. Every sample had a minimum of 6 million PBMCs isolated. Samples each yielded at least 6 micrograms of total RNA. Combining a sample-barcoded 5' primer with a J-beta primer mix, a second PCR ran for roughly 7 to 11 cycles. TCRdb independently ran MiXCR on the 5' RACE reads; one entry per CDR3 protein. This sample carries under 2,000,000 distinct CDR3 sequences, approximately 50% of them seen once, and the ten largest clones take more than 2%. The length of the CDR3 is 15 residues. The V gene's germline CDR1 is LGHDT and CDR2 YNNKEL (reference sequence). This clonotype was counted a few times. Antigen: not known.

The receptor was derived from a woman aged 40-49 years in good health. V is TRBV3-1 and J is TRBJ2-7, with 9 positions matching TRBD2. The J call is doubtful: the DNA matches TRBJ2-4 better. Specimen: blood. CDR3 nucleotides: TGTGCCAGCAGCCCCATACTAGCGGGCGGCCTCATTCAGTACTTC. As protein: CASSPILAGGLIQYF.